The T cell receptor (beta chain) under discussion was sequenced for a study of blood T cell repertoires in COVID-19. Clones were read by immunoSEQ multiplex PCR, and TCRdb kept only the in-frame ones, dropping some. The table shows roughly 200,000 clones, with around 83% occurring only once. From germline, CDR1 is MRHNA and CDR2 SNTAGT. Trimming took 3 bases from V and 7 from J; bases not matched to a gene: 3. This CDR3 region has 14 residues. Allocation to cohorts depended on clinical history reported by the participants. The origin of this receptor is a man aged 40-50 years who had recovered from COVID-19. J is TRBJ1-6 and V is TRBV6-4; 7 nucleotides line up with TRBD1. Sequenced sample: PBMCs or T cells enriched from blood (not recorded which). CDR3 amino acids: CASSEGRGNSPLHF. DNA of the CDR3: TGTGCCAGCAGTGAAGGCAGGGGGAATTCACCCCTCCACTTT.